The clone carrying this T cell receptor (beta chain) was seen a few times. A second PCR of roughly 7 to 11 cycles used a sample-barcoded 5' primer and a J-beta primer mix. TCRdb reprocessed the 5' RACE reads with MiXCR, giving one entry per CDR3 protein. The sample has around 690,000 distinct CDR3 sequences; roughly 50% are singletons. These data originate in a study of blood T cells in healthy people across ages. The V gene end was trimmed by 0 bases and the J gene end by 0 bases; junction bases not matched to a gene: 10. This CDR3 has 21 amino acids. CDR1 and CDR2 (germline): SGHAT, FQDESV (reference sequence).

This clonotype was obtained from a man aged 60-69 years in good health. This chain joins TRBV11-1 and TRBJ2-1; 14 bases are shared with TRBD2. Sequencing was performed on blood. CDR3 protein: CASSLARPGLAGARSYNEQFF. For the CDR3, the DNA is TGTGCCAGCAGCTTAGCTAGGCCGGGACTAGCGGGGGCTCGCTCCTACAATGAGCAGTTCTTC.